This entry concerns a single T cell receptor beta chain. Its antigen is still unknown. PCR amplification relied on 60 Vbeta primers (plus 13 Jbeta primers). Data came from immunoSEQ multiplex PCR; TCRdb stores just in-frame clones and leaves some out. Among approximately 95,000 clones listed, approximately 72% were seen once. The data stem from a study of cytomegalovirus exposure and HLA in healthy donors. General study results and limits: Using a false discovery rate of 0.05, a later analysis showed that some 16,000 TCR beta sequences were associated with HLA alleles.

V shed 2 bases and J shed 5 bases, with 21 bases lying between them. The germline CDR1 and CDR2 sequences are SEHNR and FQNEAQ (reference sequence). There are 18 residues in the CDR3. Material: PBMCs. This sequence originates from a middle-aged woman in good health and CMV-seropositive. The chain employs TRBV7-9 and TRBJ2-2, with a possible D match to TRBD2 (6 bases). The CDR3 here is CASSLKPSGPEETGELFF. CDR3 nucleotide sequence: TGTGCCAGCAGCTTAAAGCCGAGCGGGCCGGAAGAGACCGGGGAGCTGTTTTTT.